This record concerns one T cell receptor beta chain sequence. The sample comes from a study of cytomegalovirus exposure and HLA in healthy donors. The CDR3 runs to 17 residues. Germline V CDR1 and CDR2: LNHDA, SQIVND (reference sequence). V was clipped by 4 bases and J by 8 bases, with 26 bases between them. The PCR ran on 60 Vbeta and 13 Jbeta primers. Sequencing was performed with immunoSEQ multiplex PCR; in TCRdb, only in-frame clones are kept and a portion is missing. Of fewer than 80,000 clones in the sample, roughly 68% are singletons; the top ten hold approximately 10%. This receptor was obtained from a woman aged 60-75 years in good health and CMV-seropositive. The chain employs TRBV19 and TRBJ1-2; D is unclear. Sequencing used PBMCs. The CDR3 DNA reads TGTGCCAGTAGTACCAAGGGCCTTGTGTCGAGGGTCGAGGGCTACACCTTC. Protein: CASSTKGLVSRVEGYTF.